One sample yielded the 8 T cell receptor beta chains listed below, sequenced in a study of a mutant IDH1 vaccine in newly diagnosed glioma. The sample's time point: baseline, week 1 (first vaccination visit). Regarding treatment: pre-vaccination baseline after standard-of-care therapy. The assay was immunoSEQ multiplex PCR, and TCRdb's table has in-frame clones only and misses some. In the table there are fewer than 50,000 clones, roughly 92% of which are singletons. The starting material was PBMCs, obtained from a glioma patient treated with radiotherapy, temozolomide or both. The source is a man aged 18 to 29 with glioma.

The gene calls are TRBV29-1 and TRBJ2-7; D gene unclear. Per the germline V gene, CDR1 is SQVTM and CDR2 is ANQGSEA. There are 11 residues in the CDR3. V lost 7 bases and J lost 0, with 7 bases in between. CDR3 amino acids: CSARISYEQYF. The CDR3 region has the DNA TGCAGCGCCCGGATCTCCTACGAGCAGTACTTC.

V usage is TRBV10-3 and J usage is TRBJ2-7, with a tentative D call TRBD2 (6 bases). Trimming cost V 9 bases and J 6 bases, with 18 bases left between them. Germline V gene data show CDR1 as ENHRY and CDR2 as SYGVKD. This CDR3 comprises 13 residues. CDR3 DNA sequence: TGTGCCATTTCTCTCGGAGAGGGAGGCGAGCAGTACTTC. This codes for CAISLGEGGEQYF.

This clone showed up just once. This chain connects TRBV9 to TRBJ1-3; the D gene is possibly TRBD1 (6 bases). CDR3 length: 15 residues. V gave up 3 bases and J gave up 2 bases, with 12 bases separating them. Per germline, CDR1 SGDLS and CDR2 YYNGEE. The CDR3 protein is CASSEVGAAGNTIYF. The CDR3 DNA reads as TGTGCCAGCAGCGAGGTGGGGGCGGCTGGAAACACCATATATTTT.

The chain joins TRBV11-2 to TRBJ2-5; TRBD2 aligns across 7 bases. This CDR3 region has 17 residues. V lost 1 base to trimming and J lost 3 bases; unmatched junction nucleotides: 11. Looked up from germline, CDR1 is SGHAT and CDR2 is FQNNGV. CDR3 in amino acids: CASSLGAWAGEKETQYF. The CDR3 nucleotides are TGTGCCAGCAGCTTAGGGGCTTGGGCGGGAGAAAAAGAGACCCAGTACTTC. The variable domain in full, with the rest retrieved from reference TRBV11-2 and TRBJ2-5, is EAGVAQSPRYKIIEKRQSVAFWCNPISGHATLYWYQQILGQGPKLLIQFQNNGVVDDSQLPKDRFSAERLKGVDSTLKIQPAKLEDSAVYLCASSLGAWAGEKETQYFGPGTRLLVL.

This chain connects TRBV5-4 to TRBJ1-5; D not resolved. Per germline, CDR1 SGHNT and CDR2 YYREEE (reference sequence). This CDR3 has 14 residues. With 1 base removed from V and 5 bases from J, the gap between germline ends came to 10 bases. The CDR3 is CASSLPGPDQPQHF. DNA of the CDR3: TGTGCCAGCAGCTTGCCCGGGCCTGATCAGCCCCAGCATTTT.

The J gene is TRBJ1-5, the V gene TRBV2; D is possibly TRBD1 (5 bases). The ends were cut back, 6 bases at V and 2 bases at J, with 17 bases in the middle. Looked up from germline, CDR1 is SNHLY and CDR2 is FYNNEI. This CDR3 is built from 16 residues. The CDR3 DNA is TGTGCCAGCAGAGAGGGGCCAGGCGCCGGCAATCAGCCCCAGCATTTT. Amino acids: CASREGPGAGNQPQHF.

The chain joins TRBV5-1 to TRBJ2-7; D may be TRBD1 (6 bases). Trimming left V 0 bases short and J 5 bases short, with 18 bases between. The CDR3 is 16 amino acids. CDR1 is SGHRS and CDR2 is YFSETQ in the germline V gene. The CDR3 spells CASSLGPGHTIDEQYF. CDR3 bases: TGCGCCAGCAGCTTGGGACCGGGACACACGATCGACGAGCAGTACTTC.

The V gene is TRBV4-1, the J gene TRBJ2-2; D ambiguous. The CDR3 consists of 16 residues. The V end was cut by 1 base, the J end by 6 bases, with 15 bases between. Germline values: CDR1 MGHRA, CDR2 YSYEKL. The CDR3 coding sequence is TGCGCCAGCAGCCAAGTAGATTTAGGGTTTGCCGGGGAGCTGTTTTTT. Protein sequence: CASSQVDLGFAGELFF.